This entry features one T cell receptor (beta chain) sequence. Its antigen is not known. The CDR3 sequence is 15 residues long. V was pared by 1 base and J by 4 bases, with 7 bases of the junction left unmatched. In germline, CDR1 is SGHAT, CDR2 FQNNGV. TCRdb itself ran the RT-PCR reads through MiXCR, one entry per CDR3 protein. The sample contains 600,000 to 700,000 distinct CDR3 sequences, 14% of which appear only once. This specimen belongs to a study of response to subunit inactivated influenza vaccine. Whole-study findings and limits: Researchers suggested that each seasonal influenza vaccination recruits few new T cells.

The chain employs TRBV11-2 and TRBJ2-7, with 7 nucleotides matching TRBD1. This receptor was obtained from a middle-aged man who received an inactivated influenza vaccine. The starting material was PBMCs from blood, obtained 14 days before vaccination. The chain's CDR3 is CASSLGGTERYEQYF. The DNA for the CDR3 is TGTGCCAGCAGCTTAGGGGGGACAGAGCGATACGAGCAGTACTTC. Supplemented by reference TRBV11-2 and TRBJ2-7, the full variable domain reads EAGVAQSPRYKIIEKRQSVAFWCNPISGHATLYWYQQILGQGPKLLIQFQNNGVVDDSQLPKDRFSAERLKGVDSTLKIQPAKLEDSAVYLCASSLGGTERYEQYFGPGTRLTVT.